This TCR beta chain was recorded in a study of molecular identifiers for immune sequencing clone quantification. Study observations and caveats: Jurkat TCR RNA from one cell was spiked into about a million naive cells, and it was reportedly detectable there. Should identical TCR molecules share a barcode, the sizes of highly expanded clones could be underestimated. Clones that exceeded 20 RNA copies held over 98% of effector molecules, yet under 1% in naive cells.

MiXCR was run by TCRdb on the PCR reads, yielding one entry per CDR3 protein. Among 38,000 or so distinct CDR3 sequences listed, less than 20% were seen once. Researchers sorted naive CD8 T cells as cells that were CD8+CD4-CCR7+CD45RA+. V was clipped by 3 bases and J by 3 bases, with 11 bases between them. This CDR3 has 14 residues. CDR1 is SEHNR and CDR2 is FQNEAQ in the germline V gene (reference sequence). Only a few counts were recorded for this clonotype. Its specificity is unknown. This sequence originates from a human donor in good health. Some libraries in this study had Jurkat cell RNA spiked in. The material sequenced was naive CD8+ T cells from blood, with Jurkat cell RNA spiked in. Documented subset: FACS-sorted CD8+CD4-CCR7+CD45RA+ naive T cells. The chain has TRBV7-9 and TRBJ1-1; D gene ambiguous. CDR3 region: CASSFRAPDTEAFF. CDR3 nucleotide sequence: TGTGCCAGCAGCTTTCGGGCGCCGGACACTGAAGCTTTCTTT. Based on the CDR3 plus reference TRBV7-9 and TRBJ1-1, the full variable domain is DTGVSQNPRHKITKRGQNVTFRCDPISEHNRLYWYRQTLGQGPEFLTYFQNEAQLEKSRLLSDRFSAERPKGSFSTLEIQRTEQGDSAMYLCASSFRAPDTEAFFGQGTRLTVV.